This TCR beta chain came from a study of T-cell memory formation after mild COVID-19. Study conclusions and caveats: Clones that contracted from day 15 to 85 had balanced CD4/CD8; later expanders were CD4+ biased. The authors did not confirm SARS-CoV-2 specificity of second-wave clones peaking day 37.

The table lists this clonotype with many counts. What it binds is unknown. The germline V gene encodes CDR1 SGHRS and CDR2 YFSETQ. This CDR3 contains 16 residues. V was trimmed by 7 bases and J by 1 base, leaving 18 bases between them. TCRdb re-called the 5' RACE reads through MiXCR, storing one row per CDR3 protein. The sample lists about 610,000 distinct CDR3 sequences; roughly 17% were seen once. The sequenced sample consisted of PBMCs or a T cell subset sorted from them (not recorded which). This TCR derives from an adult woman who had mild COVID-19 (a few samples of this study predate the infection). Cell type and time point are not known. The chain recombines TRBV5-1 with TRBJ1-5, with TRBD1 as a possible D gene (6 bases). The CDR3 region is CASAAMPGASNQPQHF. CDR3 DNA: TGCGCCAGCGCCGCCATGCCGGGGGCCAGCAATCAGCCCCAGCATTTT.